A single sample is the source of the 19 T cell receptor beta chains below, sequenced in a study of PD-L1 blockade in urothelial cancer. Method: immunoSEQ multiplex PCR; TCRdb's copy keeps in-frame clones and lacks some. This sample has roughly 50,000 clones, with approximately 85% found just once. Described time point: pretreatment peripheral blood. Material: PBMCs, obtained around atezolizumab (anti-PD-L1) treatment. The receptor set was obtained from a man aged 65-85 years with urothelial cancer.

The genes are TRBV6-8 and TRBJ2-5, with 8 bases fitting TRBD2. Germline loops: CDR1 MNHGY, CDR2 SAAAGT. CDR3 size: 17 residues. J gave up 1 base and V 2 bases, and 9 bases lay outside the gene matches. The CDR3 nucleotides read TGTGCCAGCAGTTACCGGCGGACTAGCTTCGCCCAAGAGACCCAGTACTTC. Amino acid sequence: CASSYRRTSFAQETQYF.

The rearrangement joins TRBV19 to TRBJ2-5, with TRBD2 matching 9 bases. Germline trimming cut 4 bases from V and 7 bases from J; bases unmatched to any gene: 10. This CDR3 is built from 15 residues. From germline, CDR1 is LNHDA and CDR2 SQIVND (reference sequence). In DNA form, the CDR3 reads TGTGCCAGTAGTAACCCGAGCGGCGGGGGGGGGACCCAGTACTTC. Amino acid sequence: CASSNPSGGGGTQYF. Full variable domain (missing parts from reference TRBV19 and TRBJ2-5): DGGITQSPKYLFRKEGQNVTLSCEQNLNHDAMYWYRQDPGQGLRLIYYSQIVNDFQKGDIAEGYSVSREKKESFPLTVTSAQKNPTAFYLCASSNPSGGGGTQYFGPGTRLLVL.

This chain joins TRBV11-2 and TRBJ1-1; D might be TRBD1 (5 bases). The ends were cut back, 2 bases at V and 9 bases at J, with 10 bases in the middle. Per germline, CDR1 SGHAT and CDR2 FQNNGV. The CDR3 has 12 amino acids. The CDR3 here is CASSLPQDQAFF. The CDR3 bases are TGTGCCAGCAGCTTACCACAGGACCAAGCTTTCTTT.

V is TRBV4-1 and J is TRBJ2-1; 9 bases map to TRBD2. This CDR3 region has 15 residues. Germline CDR1 and CDR2: MGHRA and YSYEKL. V gave up 8 bases and J gave up 7 bases; unmatched junction bases: 12. CDR3 in amino acids: CASALRGLAGNEQFF. CDR3 coding DNA: TGCGCCAGCGCGCTCCGGGGGCTAGCGGGGAATGAGCAGTTCTTC.

V gene TRBV4-1 combines with J gene TRBJ2-7; D remains unclear. Trimming cost V 2 bases and J 3 bases, with 8 bases left between them. In germline, CDR1 is MGHRA, CDR2 YSYEKL. This CDR3 is built from 13 residues. The CDR3 reads CASSQIPGYEQYF. The CDR3 DNA follows: TGCGCCAGCAGCCAAATCCCGGGCTACGAGCAGTACTTC.

V usage is TRBV19 and J usage is TRBJ2-5, with a weak D call TRBD1 (5 bases). CDR3 length: 15 residues. Trimming left V 5 bases short and J 5 bases short, with 18 bases between. Germline assignment: CDR1 LNHDA and CDR2 SQIVND (reference sequence). This CDR3 reads CASSSISGPWETQYF. CDR3 bases: TGTGCCAGTAGTTCGATATCAGGGCCCTGGGAGACCCAGTACTTC.

The DNA for the CDR3 is TGCGCCAGCAGCGACACTACTAGCGGCGCCTCCTACAATGAGCAGTTCTTC. Encoded protein: CASSDTTSGASYNEQFF. The V gene is TRBV4-1, the J gene TRBJ2-1; 8 bases are a match to TRBD2. This CDR3 comprises 17 residues. Trimming took 5 bases from V and 0 from J; bases not matched to a gene: 9. Looked up from germline, CDR1 is MGHRA and CDR2 is YSYEKL.

The CDR3 loop is CASSFGTGVTDTQYF. Here the CDR3 DNA reads TGTGCCAGCAGCTTCGGGACAGGGGTCACAGATACGCAGTATTTT. V usage is TRBV5-4 and J usage is TRBJ2-3; 10 bases agree with TRBD1. CDR1 is SGHNT and CDR2 is YYREEE in the germline V gene (reference sequence). This CDR3 spans 15 amino acids. After removal of 2 bases from V and 2 bases from J, the junction contained 2 bases not matched to a gene. The whole variable domain, remainder taken from reference TRBV5-4 and TRBJ2-3, is ETGVTQSPTHLIKTRGQQVTLRCSSQSGHNTVSWYQQALGQGPQFIFQYYREEENGRGNFPPRFSGLQFPNYSSELNVNALELDDSALYLCASSFGTGVTDTQYFGPGTRLTVL.

V and J are TRBV28 and TRBJ2-1, with 7 bases fitting TRBD2. Germline V gives CDR1 MDHEN, CDR2 SYDVKM. V shed 10 bases, J shed 7 bases, and the junction held 10 bases outside the gene matches. CDR3 size: 13 residues. The CDR3 sequence: CATLRLAANEQFF. CDR3 DNA: TGTGCCACACTGCGGCTAGCGGCGAATGAGCAGTTCTTC.

The CDR3 DNA follows: TGTGCCAGCAGCTCGGGGACAGGGTGGGGGTCGGAGCAGTACTTC. This translates into CASSSGTGWGSEQYF. The chain couples TRBV11-2 to TRBJ2-7, with 9 positions matching TRBD1. CDR1 is SGHAT, CDR2 FQNNGV, per germline. V dropped 4 bases and J dropped 7; count of bases not matched to a gene: 11. The CDR3 contains 15 residues.

V and J are TRBV7-2 and TRBJ1-4, with D uncertain. Germline assignment: CDR1 SGHTA and CDR2 FQGNSA. The CDR3 runs 13 residues. The V and J ends lost 5 bases and 0 bases respectively, with 4 bases between them. The CDR3 coding sequence is TGTGCCAGCAGCCCTGCAACTAATGAAAAACTGTTTTTT. It codes for CASSPATNEKLFF.

This clone was detected only a few times. This chain links TRBV13 with TRBJ2-3, with D perhaps matching TRBD1 (5 bases). CDR3 length: 17 residues. The V and J ends lost 5 bases and 1 base respectively, with 19 bases between them. Per germline, CDR1 PRHDT and CDR2 FYEKMQ (reference sequence). The CDR3 nucleotides are TGTGCCAGCAGCCCATCTATTGCAGGGAAGGGCACAGATACGCAGTATTTT. It yields the protein CASSPSIAGKGTDTQYF.

J is TRBJ1-1 and V is TRBV4-1; D gene ambiguous. CDR1 is MGHRA, CDR2 YSYEKL, per germline. Trimming cost V 0 bases and J 0 bases, with 11 bases left between them. The CDR3 extends over 16 amino acids. The CDR3 DNA reads as TGCGCCAGCAGCCAAGATGGGAGGGTCTTGAACACTGAAGCTTTCTTT. It translates to CASSQDGRVLNTEAFF.

This chain joins TRBV21-1 and TRBJ2-7; the table's D call, TRBD2, was not checked against the DNA. TRBV21-1 is noted as a pseudogene. The CDR3 loop spans 17 amino acids. The CDR3 sequence is CASSKNKREEGSRKEYF. CDR3 bases: TGTGCCAGCAGCAAAAACAAGCGGGAGGAGGGTTCCCGAAAGGAGTACTTC.

This CDR3 is CASSFRDSYEQYF. The CDR3 bases are TGTGCCAGCAGTTTCAGGGATTCCTACGAGCAGTACTTC. The V call is TRBV28, the J call TRBJ2-7; TRBD1 might be the D (5 bases). Trimming took off 3 bases at V and 1 base at J, with 7 bases between the two ends. CDR3 length: 13 amino acids. CDR1 is MDHEN and CDR2 is SYDVKM in the germline V gene.

The J gene is TRBJ2-1, the V gene TRBV7-9; 7 bases are shared with TRBD2. This CDR3 spans 14 amino acids. Germline-derived CDR1 and CDR2 are SEHNR and FQNEAQ (reference sequence). V was clipped by 6 bases and J by 6 bases; unmatched bases: 8. The CDR3 loop is CASRSSGALNEQFF. CDR3 bases: TGTGCCAGCAGATCTAGCGGAGCCCTCAATGAGCAGTTCTTC.

The chain couples TRBV7-3 to TRBJ2-1, with a tentative D call TRBD2 (6 bases). Trimming stripped 5 bases from V and 7 bases from J, with 15 bases between. This CDR3 has 14 residues. CDR1 SGHTA and CDR2 FQGTGA come from the germline V gene. The CDR3 nucleotides are TGTGCCAGCAGCGAGGACTACTTGTCGAATGAGCAGTTCTTC. Translation: CASSEDYLSNEQFF.

This clone appeared a single time. The chain is built from TRBV2 and TRBJ2-7; 7 bases map to TRBD2. This CDR3 is 13 amino acids long. V was pared by 8 bases and J by 4 bases, with 8 bases of the junction left unmatched. The germline CDR1 and CDR2 sequences are SNHLY and FYNNEI. Here the CDR3 DNA reads TGTGCCAGCCTCCGGGACTACCTGTACGAGCAGTACTTC. The encoded protein is CASLRDYLYEQYF.

The chain carries TRBV14 and TRBJ1-5; D remains unclear. CDR3 size: 13 residues. Germline V gene sequence: CDR1 SGHDN, CDR2 FVKESK. V was cut by 4 bases and J by 9 bases, with 13 bases left in between. For the CDR3, the DNA is TGTGCCAGCAGCCGGGCTTCGGAGGGGCCCCAGCATTTT. Translated: CASSRASEGPQHF.